The next 27 T cell receptor beta chains were all read from a single sample in a study of T-cell reconstitution after alpha-beta-depleted transplantation in children. TCRbeta library construction was performed incorporating unique molecular identifiers. Each CDR3 protein is one row after TCRdb ran MiXCR on the PCR reads. Of about 870,000 distinct CDR3 sequences in the sample, approximately 15% were seen once. The starting material was PBMCs, mostly from graft donor cells, obtained 360 days after TCRalphabeta/CD19-depleted stem cell transplant. Source of these receptors: a male patient under 18 who had a stem cell transplant for acute lymphoblastic leukemia, so the T cells may come from the graft donor.

A few counts support this clonotype. The chain joins TRBV11-1 to TRBJ2-1; 13 nucleotides agree with TRBD2. Losses at the gene ends were 5 bases for V and 8 bases for J; bases not matched to a gene: 6. CDR1 is SGHAT, CDR2 FQDESV, per germline (reference sequence). The CDR3 spans 15 residues. CDR3 amino acids: CASSHRTSGSYEQFF. CDR3 in DNA: TGTGCCAGCAGCCACCGGACTAGCGGGAGCTATGAGCAGTTCTTC.

The chain couples TRBV20-1 to TRBJ2-6; 7 bases map to TRBD1. Trimming cost V 1 base and J 9 bases; bases outside gene matches: 6. Germline loops: CDR1 DFQATT, CDR2 SNEGSKA (reference sequence). The CDR3 length is 14 residues. The CDR3 region is CSARATGSGNVLTF. As DNA, the CDR3 is TGCAGTGCTAGAGCGACAGGGTCTGGCAACGTCCTGACTTTC.

The chain carries TRBV20-1 and TRBJ2-7; TRBD2 agrees at 11 bases. Germline-derived CDR1 and CDR2 are DFQATT and SNEGSKA (reference sequence). The CDR3 runs to 15 residues. V lost 4 bases and J lost 7; bases outside the gene matches: 12. CDR3 loop: CSAIRLAGRGWEQYF. In nucleotides, the CDR3 is TGCAGTGCTATCCGACTAGCGGGGCGGGGATGGGAGCAGTACTTC.

This clonotype has a handful of counts. The chain couples TRBV9 to TRBJ2-2; D unresolved. V was cut by 1 base and J by 0 bases, with 7 bases left in between. Germline V gives CDR1 SGDLS, CDR2 YYNGEE. The CDR3 consists of 15 residues. The CDR3 DNA follows: TGTGCCAGCAGCGTAAGGGCCACGAACACCGGGGAGCTGTTTTTT. Translation: CASSVRATNTGELFF.

The table lists this clonotype with a few counts. This chain joins TRBV3-1 and TRBJ2-1, with D perhaps matching TRBD1 (5 bases). Germline values: CDR1 LGHDT, CDR2 YNNKEL (reference sequence). Trimming cost V 1 base and J 2 bases, with 12 bases left between them. This CDR3 spans 16 amino acids. The chain's CDR3 is CASSQGAGITYNEQFF. The CDR3 region has the DNA TGTGCCAGCAGCCAAGGAGCAGGGATAACCTACAATGAGCAGTTCTTC.

The chain uses TRBV9 and TRBJ2-1; D gene unclear. Trimming left V 0 bases short and J 8 bases short, with 18 bases between. Germline assignment: CDR1 SGDLS and CDR2 YYNGEE. The CDR3 covers 16 residues. The CDR3 loop is CASSVVFGLDPHEQFF. The CDR3, as DNA: TGTGCCAGCAGCGTAGTTTTCGGCCTAGACCCCCATGAGCAGTTCTTC.

J is TRBJ2-7 and V is TRBV29-1; D gene uncertain. V was pared by 2 bases and J by 1 base, with 9 bases between. The length of the CDR3 is 13 residues. The germline V gene has CDR1 SQVTM and CDR2 ANQGSEA. CDR3 in DNA: TGCAGCGTTGAATTTGGAAAATCCTACGAGCAGTACTTC. Residues: CSVEFGKSYEQYF.

This clonotype was counted at least ten times. The chain uses TRBV12-3 or TRBV12-4 and TRBJ1-1, with D perhaps matching TRBD1 (5 bases). The CDR3 loop spans 11 amino acids. Trimming took off 2 bases at V and 8 bases at J, with 6 bases between the two ends. The chain's CDR3 is CASSLRQEAFF. CDR3 in DNA: TGTGCCAGCAGTTTAAGACAGGAAGCTTTCTTT.

The chain couples TRBV10-3 to TRBJ2-1; D remains ambiguous. Trimming stripped 6 bases from V and 13 bases from J, with 13 bases between. CDR1 is ENHRY, CDR2 SYGVKD, per germline. This CDR3 is 11 amino acids long. Here the CDR3 reads CAISPRLVQFF. Here the CDR3 DNA reads TGTGCCATCAGCCCGCGGCTCGTACAGTTCTTC.

The chain recombines TRBV2 with TRBJ2-7; TRBD2 is a possible D gene (6 bases). V dropped 3 bases and J dropped 5 bases, with 14 bases sitting between them. CDR1 and CDR2 (germline): SNHLY, FYNNEI. The length of the CDR3 is 14 residues. CDR3 nucleotide sequence: TGTGCCAGCAGTGATTCAGGGAGGTTCAACGAGCAGTACTTC. It is translated as CASSDSGRFNEQYF.

This clonotype has more than one count but fewer than ten. The chain couples TRBV18 to TRBJ1-1, with 7 bases identical to TRBD1. The length of the CDR3 is 14 residues. Germline lookup yields CDR1 KGHSH and CDR2 LQKENI. V shed 6 bases, J shed 4 bases, and the junction held 8 bases outside the gene matches. The CDR3 sequence is CASSPNKGATEAFF. In nucleotides, the CDR3 is TGTGCCAGCTCGCCGAATAAGGGGGCCACTGAAGCTTTCTTT.

The chain joins TRBV10-1 to TRBJ2-7, with 8 bases aligning to TRBD2. CDR1 is WNHNN and CDR2 is SYGVQD in the germline V gene (reference sequence). V was pared by 10 bases and J by 2 bases, with 7 bases of the junction left unmatched. CDR3 length: 13 residues. CDR3: CAIGGESAYEQYF. The CDR3 DNA is TGCGCCATCGGGGGGGAATCGGCCTACGAGCAGTACTTC.

J is TRBJ2-7 and V is TRBV7-3; 9 nucleotides match TRBD2. Germline V gives CDR1 SGHTA, CDR2 FQGTGA. The ends lost 1 base at V and 3 bases at J; junction bases unmatched: 10. The CDR3 is 17 residues long. CDR3: CASSLNRLAGSYYEQYF. As DNA, the CDR3 is TGTGCCAGCAGCTTAAATCGGCTAGCGGGGTCGTACTACGAGCAGTACTTC.

This clonotype was picked up a small number of times. The V gene is TRBV15, the J gene TRBJ2-3, with 10 bases that match TRBD2. The CDR3 runs 17 residues. J gave up 2 bases and V 3 bases, and 8 bases lay outside the gene matches. Germline CDR1 reads LNHNV; CDR2 reads YYDKDF (reference sequence). The CDR3 coding sequence is TGTGCCACCAGCAGTCATTTAGCGGGAGGACACACAGATACGCAGTATTTT. Amino acids: CATSSHLAGGHTDTQYF.

The gene calls are TRBV6-1 and TRBJ2-6; a weak D match, TRBD1 (6 bases). The germline V gene encodes CDR1 MNHNS and CDR2 SASEGT. The CDR3 consists of 17 residues. V was shortened by 8 bases and J by 0 bases, with 17 bases between the two germline ends. The CDR3 region has the DNA TGTGCCAGCGAGCCGGGACAATCATTCTCTGGGGCCAACGTCCTGACTTTC. It yields the protein CASEPGQSFSGANVLTF.

DNA for the CDR3: TGTGCCAGCAGCTTAAGGGGATGGGAGCGGGAGTTCGCAGATACGCAGTATTTT. This translates into CASSLRGWEREFADTQYF. The chain combines TRBV11-2 with TRBJ2-3; 8 bases fit TRBD2. This CDR3 comprises 18 residues. Germline V gives CDR1 SGHAT, CDR2 FQNNGV. The trim removed 2 bases at V and 4 bases at J, leaving 14 bases unmatched.

This clonotype was detected a few times. The CDR3 DNA reads TGTGCCAGCAGTTGGGGACAGGGGTTGTACGAGCAGTACTTC. Its protein product is CASSWGQGLYEQYF. V gene TRBV27 combines with J gene TRBJ2-7, with TRBD1 matching over 10 bases. Germline V gives CDR1 MNHEY, CDR2 SMNVEV (reference sequence). V was clipped by 4 bases and J by 4 bases; unmatched bases: 4. This CDR3 contains 14 residues.

This clonotype has a single count. Relative to the germline gene, one junction end is altered; a read error may explain this. This rearrangement joins TRBV5-6 to TRBJ1-4, with 7 bases fitting TRBD1. CDR1 is SGHDT, CDR2 YYEEEE, per germline. The CDR3 is 13 amino acids. CDR3 sequence reads: CASSWGPTGQTPF. The CDR3 nucleotides are TGTGCCAGCAGCTGGGGACCGACAGGGCAGACCCCTTTT.

This chain uses TRBV4-1 with TRBJ2-7; 10 bases match TRBD2. The CDR3 covers 16 residues. The V gene end was trimmed by 3 bases and the J gene end by 5 bases; junction bases not matched to a gene: 10. Looked up from germline, CDR1 is MGHRA and CDR2 is YSYEKL. CDR3 protein: CASSHPTSSGRNEQYF. Here the CDR3 DNA reads TGCGCCAGCAGCCACCCAACCTCTAGCGGGAGAAACGAGCAGTACTTC.

The CDR3 region has the DNA TGTGCCAGCTCAGAGGGGGCGAGGATCGGTGGCACTGAAGCTTTCTTT. Its translation: CASSEGARIGGTEAFF. This rearrangement joins TRBV18 to TRBJ1-1; 7 positions match TRBD1. V lost 5 bases, J lost 4 bases, and 13 bases stayed unmatched. The V gene's germline CDR1 is KGHSH and CDR2 LQKENI. There are 16 residues in the CDR3.

CDR3 sequence (DNA): TGTGCCAGCAGCCAAGCCCCGAGGTACGCCTACAATGAGCAGTTCTTC. This codes for CASSQAPRYAYNEQFF. The J gene is TRBJ2-1, the V gene TRBV14, with D unresolved. The CDR3 is made up of 16 amino acids. Germline V lookup: CDR1 SGHDN, CDR2 FVKESK. V lost 1 base and J 2 bases, leaving 12 bases between the germline ends.

This clonotype was recorded many times. J is TRBJ2-4 and V is TRBV29-1, with 7 bases lining up with TRBD1. The CDR3 is 14 residues long. The trim removed 2 bases at V and 4 bases at J, leaving 5 bases unmatched. CDR1 is SQVTM and CDR2 is ANQGSEA in the germline V gene. DNA of the CDR3: TGCAGCGTTGAAAAAGGGGGCAAGAAAAACATTCAGTACTTC. Translating it yields CSVEKGGKKNIQYF.

The rearrangement links TRBV11-3 to TRBJ2-2; tentatively, D is TRBD1 (5 bases). This CDR3 is built from 16 residues. The V gene lost 5 bases and the J gene lost 0 bases, with 13 bases spanning the gap. In germline, CDR1 is SGHNT, CDR2 YENEEA. CDR3 amino acids: CASSPQTAANTGELFF. CDR3 DNA sequence: TGTGCCAGCAGCCCTCAGACAGCCGCGAACACCGGGGAGCTGTTTTTT.

This clonotype was recorded at least ten times. The chain has TRBV29-1 and TRBJ1-1, with a tentative D call TRBD1 (5 bases). With 6 bases removed from V and 6 bases from J, the gap between germline ends came to 11 bases. Germline V gene data show CDR1 as SQVTM and CDR2 as ANQGSEA. The CDR3 covers 11 residues. CDR3 sequence: CSVGPGAEAFF. The CDR3 DNA reads TGCAGCGTCGGACCGGGGGCTGAAGCTTTCTTT.

For this clonotype: Since a much larger clone is just one base distant, this may be a read error. The V call is TRBV5-1, the J call TRBJ2-4; no clear D. The V and J ends lost 3 bases and 3 bases respectively, with 16 bases between them. The germline gives CDR1 SGHRS, CDR2 YFSETQ. This CDR3 is 16 amino acids long. CDR3 DNA sequence: TGCGCCAGCAGCTCCCCCGCTGGCGATGACAAAAACATTCAGTACTTC. Encoded protein: CASSSPAGDDKNIQYF. Drawing the rest from reference TRBV5-1 and TRBJ2-4, the complete variable domain is KAGVTQTPRYLIKTRGQQVTLSCSPISGHRSVSWYQQTPGQGLQFLFEYFSETQRNKGNFPGRFSGRQFSNSRSEMNVSTLELGDSALYLCASSSPAGDDKNIQYFGAGTRLSVL.

This chain links TRBV27 with TRBJ2-1; perhaps TRBD2 as D (6 bases). Germline V gives CDR1 MNHEY, CDR2 SMNVEV (reference sequence). The CDR3 is 13 amino acids. Trimming shortened V by 7 bases and J by 4 bases, and 11 bases separated the two germline ends. Here the CDR3 DNA reads TGTGCCAGCATCGATAGCGGTTACAATGAGCAGTTCTTC. It specifies CASIDSGYNEQFF.

This clonotype was seen only a few times. The rearrangement uses TRBV7-6 and TRBJ1-1; D ambiguous. Germline CDR1 reads SGHVS; CDR2 reads FNYEAQ. V lost 1 base and J lost 1, with 7 bases in between. This CDR3 has 14 amino acids. The chain's CDR3 is CASSLVDTNTEAFF. The DNA for the CDR3 is TGTGCCAGCAGCTTAGTCGACACGAACACTGAAGCTTTCTTT.